What follows describes a single T cell receptor beta chain. Generated by immunoSEQ multiplex PCR, the TCRdb table keeps only in-frame clones and is missing some. The sample has over 200,000 clones, more than 75% seen once. This sample was included in a study of blood T cell repertoires in COVID-19. The J segment lost 7 bases and the V segment lost 0 bases, leaving 6 bases of the junction unmatched. Per germline, CDR1 SGHRS and CDR2 YFSETQ. The CDR3 totals 15 residues. The chain uses TRBV5-1 and TRBJ2-5; 10 nucleotides agree with TRBD2. The TCR sequence derives from a man aged 40-50 years with active or convalescent COVID-19. Sequencing input: peripheral blood. CDR3 region: CASSLVASGGGTQYF. The CDR3 DNA follows: TGCGCCAGCAGCTTGGTGGCTAGCGGGGGTGGGACCCAGTACTTC.